These 30 T cell receptor beta chains originate from one sample sequenced in a study of T cells in Graves' hyperthyroidism and ophthalmopathy. Amplified TCR beta CDR3 regions derived from RNA transcripts. Using the HTBI primer set, a first-round RT-PCR was run on the TCR CDR3. TCRdb fed the multiplex PCR reads into MiXCR, producing one record per CDR3 protein. Counted here are approximately 360,000 distinct CDR3 sequences, 25% occurring once; the ten biggest clones make up around 79%. The material sequenced was blood. The receptors stem from a man in his fifties with Graves' hyperthyroidism.

This clonotype was counted a few times. This chain joins TRBV2 and TRBJ1-4, with 8 nucleotides matching TRBD1. V shed 2 bases, J shed 3 bases, and the junction held 8 bases outside the gene matches. From germline, CDR1 is SNHLY and CDR2 FYNNEI. This CDR3 has 17 amino acids. Here the CDR3 DNA reads TGTGCCAGCAGTGAAAGGGGACAGGAGATGCCTAATGAAAAACTGTTTTTT. Translating gives CASSERGQEMPNEKLFF.

The table lists this clonotype with a few counts. CDR3 amino acids: CASSLGLARDNEQFF. The DNA of the CDR3 is TGTGCCAGCAGCCTGGGACTAGCTAGAGACAATGAGCAGTTCTTC. The chain has TRBV5-4 and TRBJ2-1; TRBD2 matches 9 bases. Germline CDR1 is SGHNT and CDR2 is YYREEE (reference sequence). V dropped 4 bases and J dropped 5; count of bases not matched to a gene: 7. CDR3 length equals 15 residues.

The V call is TRBV4-1, the J call TRBJ2-7; D remains unclear. The germline V gene encodes CDR1 MGHRA and CDR2 YSYEKL. There are 15 residues in the CDR3. V lost 1 base, J lost 1 base, and 11 bases lay in between. The CDR3 DNA reads TGCGCCAGCAGCCAAGCTCCGGTGCCTTCCTACGAGCAGTACTTC. Encoded protein: CASSQAPVPSYEQYF.

The gene calls are TRBV5-1 and TRBJ2-5; no clear D gene. The V end lost 4 bases, the J end lost 4 bases, and 17 bases lay between the germline ends. In germline, CDR1 is SGHRS, CDR2 YFSETQ. This CDR3 contains 15 residues. Here the CDR3 DNA reads TGCGCCAGCAGCCCTCGACTTCAAGTGGGAGAGACCCAGTACTTC. Its translation is CASSPRLQVGETQYF.

J is TRBJ2-5 and V is TRBV10-2; 12 bases align to TRBD2. Germline V CDR1 and CDR2: WSHSY, SAAADI. The CDR3 length is 18 residues. The V segment lost 3 bases and the J segment 4 bases; nucleotides outside the gene matches: 12. In DNA form, the CDR3 reads TGCGCCAGCAGTGATAGAGGACTAGCGGGACGGAGAGGAGAGACCCAGTACTTC. It specifies CASSDRGLAGRRGETQYF.

This clonotype was seen only a few times. The chain carries TRBV24-1 and TRBJ2-1, with 8 bases aligning to TRBD2. The germline gives CDR1 KGHDR, CDR2 SFDVKD. This CDR3 is 12 amino acids long. The V and J ends lost 8 bases and 4 bases, in that order; junction bases with no gene match: 0. CDR3 protein: CATTSGYNEQFF. CDR3 sequence (DNA): TGTGCCACCACTAGCGGGTACAATGAGCAGTTCTTC.

This clonotype was picked up many times. The gene calls are TRBV10-3 and TRBJ2-2; the D gene is possibly TRBD1 (6 bases). Germline V gives CDR1 ENHRY, CDR2 SYGVKD. V lost 3 bases, J lost 4 bases, and 9 bases lay in between. This CDR3 has 14 amino acids. CDR3 nucleotides: TGTGCCATCAGTGAAACAGGGTCCACCGGGGAGCTGTTTTTT. It translates to CAISETGSTGELFF.

The rearrangement joins TRBV20-1 to TRBJ1-5, with D hard to call. V shed 6 bases and J shed 4 bases, with 10 bases lying between them. CDR3 size: 12 residues. Per the germline V gene, CDR1 is DFQATT and CDR2 is SNEGSKA (reference sequence). CDR3 nucleotide sequence: TGCAGTGCGAGTCGGACTAATCAGCCCCAGCATTTT. This encodes CSASRTNQPQHF.

This chain connects TRBV19 to TRBJ1-1; 7 bases line up with TRBD1. Germline assignment: CDR1 LNHDA and CDR2 SQIVND (reference sequence). The CDR3 has 16 amino acids. The ends lost 5 bases at V and 4 bases at J; junction bases unmatched: 13. CDR3 in amino acids: CASSAQLTGDPTEAFF. CDR3 DNA: TGTGCCAGTAGTGCACAACTCACAGGGGATCCCACTGAAGCTTTCTTT.

In this sample, this clonotype turned up once. V and J are TRBV20-1 and TRBJ2-7, with D uncertain. The CDR3 loop spans 15 amino acids. V dropped 4 bases and J dropped 2 bases, with 18 bases sitting between them. From germline, CDR1 is DFQATT and CDR2 SNEGSKA (reference sequence). CDR3 bases: TGCAGTGCTAAAGACCCGATCGGCCCGACCTACGAGCAGTACTTC. Translating gives CSAKDPIGPTYEQYF.

This clonotype has at least ten counts. This chain uses TRBV10-3 with TRBJ2-1, with D tentatively TRBD2 (5 bases). Germline V gene data show CDR1 as ENHRY and CDR2 as SYGVKD. This CDR3 spans 11 amino acids. The germline V and J ends were trimmed by 5 bases and 10 bases, with 9 bases remaining between them. This CDR3 reads CAISRTGEQFF. In DNA, the CDR3 is TGTGCCATCAGTAGGACTGGAGAGCAGTTCTTC.

The V call is TRBV5-6, the J call TRBJ2-1; 7 bases line up with TRBD1. Trimming removed 0 bases from V and 5 bases from J; junction bases left unmatched: 5. Per germline, CDR1 SGHDT and CDR2 YYEEEE. The CDR3 consists of 15 residues. The CDR3: CASSLETGFDNEQFF. The DNA of the CDR3 is TGTGCCAGCAGCTTGGAGACAGGGTTTGACAATGAGCAGTTCTTC.

This chain joins TRBV6-2 or TRBV6-3 and TRBJ1-1, with D tentatively TRBD1 (6 bases). Germline assignment: CDR1 MNHEY and CDR2 SVGEGT. The CDR3 contains 13 residues. With 6 bases removed from V and 11 bases from J, the gap between germline ends came to 19 bases. CDR3 sequence (DNA): TGTGCCAGCAGGAGGTTGCAGGGGATGGCGGCTTTCTTT. Translated: CASRRLQGMAAFF.

This clonotype was detected ten times or more. V usage is TRBV20-1 and J usage is TRBJ2-5, with 12 bases lining up with TRBD2. Germline CDR1 and CDR2: DFQATT and SNEGSKA (reference sequence). V shed 1 base and J 6 bases; nucleotides not matched to a gene: 6. This CDR3 has 15 amino acids. This CDR3 is CSARGLAGGPQTQYF. For the CDR3, the DNA is TGCAGTGCTAGAGGGCTAGCGGGAGGGCCTCAGACCCAGTACTTC.

This clonotype occurred a few times. The V call is TRBV27, the J call TRBJ2-2, with no clear D. V lost 3 bases and J 2 bases, leaving 13 bases between the germline ends. The germline V gene has CDR1 MNHEY and CDR2 SMNVEV (reference sequence). This CDR3 comprises 16 residues. The CDR3 coding sequence is TGTGCCAGCAGTTTTAGGATCCCCTATAACACCGGGGAGCTGTTTTTT. It is translated as CASSFRIPYNTGELFF.

The rearrangement joins TRBV7-6 to TRBJ2-7; TRBD2 aligns across 9 bases. The CDR3 length is 16 residues. Unmatched junction bases numbered 12, after V lost 5 bases and J lost 4 bases. Germline V gene sequence: CDR1 SGHVS, CDR2 FNYEAQ. The CDR3 DNA sequence: TGTGCCAGCAGCCGCGGGGTAGCGGGAGTTCGGTACGAGCAGTACTTC. Translating it yields CASSRGVAGVRYEQYF.

This clonotype appeared a few times. This rearrangement joins TRBV6-1 to TRBJ1-5; 10 positions match TRBD1. Germline lookup yields CDR1 MNHNS and CDR2 SASEGT. This CDR3 has 17 amino acids. With V trimmed by 7 bases and J by 4 bases, 13 bases remained unmatched. Here the CDR3 DNA reads TGTGCCAGCAACCCAGGGACAGGGGTAAAGGTGAATCAGCCCCAGCATTTT. This codes for CASNPGTGVKVNQPQHF.

This clonotype was seen more than once but under ten times. The gene calls are TRBV28 and TRBJ2-2; TRBD2 aligns across 7 bases. V shed 5 bases, J shed 0 bases, and the junction held 3 bases outside the gene matches. Germline loops: CDR1 MDHEN, CDR2 SYDVKM. CDR3 size: 15 residues. The CDR3: CASSPGTTNTGELFF. Written as DNA, the CDR3 is TGTGCCAGCAGTCCCGGGACTACGAACACCGGGGAGCTGTTTTTT.

The rearrangement joins TRBV6-2 or TRBV6-3 to TRBJ1-2; 7 nucleotides agree with TRBD1. The CDR3 spans 17 residues. Germline values: CDR1 MNHEY, CDR2 SVGEGT. J gave up 4 bases and V 8 bases, and 19 bases lay outside the gene matches. CDR3 region: CASGWSQGEVTSYGYTF. The CDR3 nucleotides read TGTGCCAGCGGTTGGTCGCAGGGGGAAGTTACGAGCTATGGCTACACCTTC.

This clonotype was detected a few times. CDR3 sequence (DNA): TGTGCCTCAGGGGAGACTGACTCCTACGAGCAGTACTTC. Its translation is CASGETDSYEQYF. The chain recombines TRBV27 with TRBJ2-7, with a tentative D call TRBD1 (6 bases). From germline, CDR1 is MNHEY and CDR2 SMNVEV (reference sequence). V dropped 11 bases and J dropped 0 bases, with 14 bases sitting between them. The CDR3 is 13 residues long.

Note on this clonotype: A much larger clone differs from this one at a single base, so this may be a read error. CDR3 sequence: CASSQLGGAGYGQYF. The CDR3 DNA follows: TGTGCCAGCAGTCAATTAGGGGGCGCCGGATACGGGCAGTACTTC. The chain is built from TRBV2 and TRBJ2-7, with 7 positions matching TRBD1. There are 15 residues in the CDR3. The germline V gene has CDR1 SNHLY and CDR2 FYNNEI.

V and J are TRBV3-1 and TRBJ1-5, with 9 bases aligning to TRBD1. The CDR3 has 17 residues. CDR1 and CDR2 from the germline V gene are LGHDT and YNNKEL (reference sequence). V shed 4 bases and J 2 bases; nucleotides not matched to a gene: 9. The CDR3: CASSRPGQGIGNQPQHF. The DNA of the CDR3 is TGTGCCAGCAGCCGGCCGGGACAGGGTATTGGCAATCAGCCCCAGCATTTT.

In the case of this clonotype: The germline gene is not matched at one end of the junction; a read error may be the cause. The chain joins TRBV7-6 to TRBJ2-1; TRBD2 matches at 8 bases. CDR3 length: 17 residues. Germline-derived CDR1 and CDR2 are SGHVS and FNYEAQ. The CDR3 sequence is CVSSSEMAGGTNNEQFF. The CDR3 DNA sequence: TGTGTCAGCAGCTCAGAGATGGCGGGAGGAACCAACAATGAGCAGTTCTTC.

This sequence joins TRBV9 and TRBJ2-1, with 12 bases that match TRBD2. The CDR3 runs to 16 residues. Germline loops: CDR1 SGDLS, CDR2 YYNGEE. The junction had 4 bases not matched to a gene; V was cut back by 0 bases and J by 6 bases. The CDR3 bases are TGTGCCAGCAGCGTAGCCCGACTAGCGGGAGTCAATGAGCAGTTCTTC. This gives the protein CASSVARLAGVNEQFF.

The V call is TRBV11-3, the J call TRBJ2-2; D is unclear. Germline V gene data show CDR1 as SGHNT and CDR2 as YENEEA. Trimming cost V 5 bases and J 7 bases, with 11 bases left between them. CDR3 length: 13 residues. CDR3 DNA: TGTGCCAGCAGCCCAACCCCTTACGGGGAGCTGTTTTTT. Residues: CASSPTPYGELFF.

This chain links TRBV5-1 with TRBJ2-1; possible D gene TRBD2, 6 bases. Germline V gene sequence: CDR1 SGHRS, CDR2 YFSETQ. The V gene lost 0 bases and the J gene lost 7 bases, with 17 bases spanning the gap. The length of the CDR3 is 16 residues. The CDR3 spells CASSLVTEGPGNEQFF. In DNA, the CDR3 is TGCGCCAGCAGCTTGGTTACGGAGGGCCCGGGGAATGAGCAGTTCTTC.

The chain recombines TRBV19 with TRBJ2-1; 8 positions agree with TRBD2. CDR3 length equals 13 residues. CDR1 and CDR2 (germline): LNHDA, SQIVND (reference sequence). The V gene end was trimmed by 7 bases and the J gene end by 10 bases; junction bases not matched to a gene: 9. The CDR3 nucleotides are TGTGCCAGTAACCAACTTAGCGGGATGGAGCAGTTCTTC. Its translation: CASNQLSGMEQFF.

This clonotype was observed a few times. This chain uses TRBV3-1 with TRBJ2-5; TRBD1 might be the D (5 bases). The CDR3 spans 14 residues. V lost 2 bases and J lost 5, with 12 bases in between. Germline V gene data show CDR1 as LGHDT and CDR2 as YNNKEL (reference sequence). In DNA, the CDR3 is TGTGCCAGCAGCCAAACTTACAGGTGGGAGACCCAGTACTTC. It codes for CASSQTYRWETQYF.

This clonotype was seen at least ten times. The rearrangement uses TRBV4-1 and TRBJ2-7; no clear D. The CDR3 is 14 residues long. V was trimmed by 3 bases and J by 5 bases, leaving 14 bases between them. Per the germline V gene, CDR1 is MGHRA and CDR2 is YSYEKL. In DNA form, the CDR3 reads TGCGCCAGCAGCCATCTGACTGCACGGAACGAGCAGTACTTC. Its translation: CASSHLTARNEQYF.

This sequence joins TRBV9 and TRBJ2-1; 8 nucleotides align to TRBD2. From germline, CDR1 is SGDLS and CDR2 YYNGEE. The CDR3 length is 17 residues. Trimming removed 4 bases from V and 0 bases from J; junction bases left unmatched: 9. CDR3 amino acids: CASSHGLAQSSYNEQFF. The CDR3, as DNA: TGTGCCAGCAGCCATGGACTAGCCCAGAGCTCCTACAATGAGCAGTTCTTC.